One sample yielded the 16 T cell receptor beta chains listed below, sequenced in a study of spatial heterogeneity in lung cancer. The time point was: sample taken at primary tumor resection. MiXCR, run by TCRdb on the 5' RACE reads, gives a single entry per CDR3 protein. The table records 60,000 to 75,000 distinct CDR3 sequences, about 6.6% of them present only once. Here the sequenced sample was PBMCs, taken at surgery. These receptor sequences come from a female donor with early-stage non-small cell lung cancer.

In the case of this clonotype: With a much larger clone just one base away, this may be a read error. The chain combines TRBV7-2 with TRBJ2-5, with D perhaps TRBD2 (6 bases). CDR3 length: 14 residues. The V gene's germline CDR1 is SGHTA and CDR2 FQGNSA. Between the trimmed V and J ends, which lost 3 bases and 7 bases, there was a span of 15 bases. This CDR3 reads CASSLVINGRTQYF. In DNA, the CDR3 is TGTGCCAGCAGCTTGGTAATTAACGGGAGGACCCAGTACTTC.

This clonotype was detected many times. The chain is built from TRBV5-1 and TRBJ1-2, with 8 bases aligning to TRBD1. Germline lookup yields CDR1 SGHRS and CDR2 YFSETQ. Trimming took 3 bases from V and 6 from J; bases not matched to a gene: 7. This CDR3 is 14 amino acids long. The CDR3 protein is CASSSGQVLNGYTF. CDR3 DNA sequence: TGCGCCAGCAGCTCGGGACAGGTGCTTAATGGCTACACCTTC.

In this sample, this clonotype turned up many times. CDR3 sequence: CASSYRELTEAFF. DNA for the CDR3: TGTGCCAGCAGTTACAGAGAGCTCACTGAAGCTTTCTTT. The chain joins TRBV6-1 to TRBJ1-1; D uncertain. The CDR3 consists of 13 residues. Germline CDR1 MNHNS, CDR2 SASEGT. Trimming stripped 5 bases from V and 4 bases from J, with 11 bases between.

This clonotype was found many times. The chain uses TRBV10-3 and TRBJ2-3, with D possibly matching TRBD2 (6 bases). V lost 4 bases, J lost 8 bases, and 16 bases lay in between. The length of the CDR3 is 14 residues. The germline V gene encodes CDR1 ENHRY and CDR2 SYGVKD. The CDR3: CAISVGSAGGTQYF. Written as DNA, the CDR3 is TGTGCCATCAGTGTTGGATCCGCCGGGGGTACGCAGTATTTT.

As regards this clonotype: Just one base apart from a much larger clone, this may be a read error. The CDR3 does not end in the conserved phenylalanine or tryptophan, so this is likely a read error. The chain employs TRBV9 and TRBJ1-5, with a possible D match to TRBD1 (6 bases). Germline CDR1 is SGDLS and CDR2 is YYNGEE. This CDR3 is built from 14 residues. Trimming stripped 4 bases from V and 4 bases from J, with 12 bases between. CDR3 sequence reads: CASSPGQINQPQHL. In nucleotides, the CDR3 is TGTGCCAGCAGCCCCGGACAGATAAATCAGCCCCAGCATCTT.

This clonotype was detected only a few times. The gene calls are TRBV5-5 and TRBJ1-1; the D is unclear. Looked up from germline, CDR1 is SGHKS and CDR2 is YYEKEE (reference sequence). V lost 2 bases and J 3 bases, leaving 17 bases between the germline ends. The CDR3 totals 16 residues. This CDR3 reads CASSFALGGQHTEAFF. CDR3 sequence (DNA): TGTGCCAGCAGCTTTGCCTTGGGCGGCCAACACACTGAAGCTTTCTTT.

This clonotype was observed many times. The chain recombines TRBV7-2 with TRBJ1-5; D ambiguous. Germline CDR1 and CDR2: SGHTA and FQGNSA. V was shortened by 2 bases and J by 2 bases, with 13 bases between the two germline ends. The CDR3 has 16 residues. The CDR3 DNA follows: TGTGCCAGCAGCTTAATTGGTCCCAGTGGCAATCAGCCCCAGCATTTT. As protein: CASSLIGPSGNQPQHF.

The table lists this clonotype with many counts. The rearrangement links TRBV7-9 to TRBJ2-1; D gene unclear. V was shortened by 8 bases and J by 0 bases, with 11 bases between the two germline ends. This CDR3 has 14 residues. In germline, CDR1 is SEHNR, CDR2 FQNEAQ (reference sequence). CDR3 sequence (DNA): TGTGCCAGCCGTCCCTTGAGCTCCTACAATGAGCAGTTCTTC. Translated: CASRPLSSYNEQFF.

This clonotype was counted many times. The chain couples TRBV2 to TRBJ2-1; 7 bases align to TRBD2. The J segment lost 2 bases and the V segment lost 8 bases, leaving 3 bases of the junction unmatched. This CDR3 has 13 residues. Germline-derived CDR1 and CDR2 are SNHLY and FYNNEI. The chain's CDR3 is CASGGLTYNEQFF. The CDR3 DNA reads TGTGCCAGCGGGGGACTAACCTACAATGAGCAGTTCTTC.

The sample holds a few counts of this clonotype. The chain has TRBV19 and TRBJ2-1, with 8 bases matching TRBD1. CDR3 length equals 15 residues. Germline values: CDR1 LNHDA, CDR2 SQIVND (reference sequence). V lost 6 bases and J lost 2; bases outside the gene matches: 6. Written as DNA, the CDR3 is TGTGCCAGTAGCTCAAGCAGGGGGCCCTACAATGAGCAGTTCTTC. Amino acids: CASSSSRGPYNEQFF.

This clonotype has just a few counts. CDR3 DNA sequence: TGTGCCAGCAGGATTACAGGGAACTATGGCTACACCTTC. As protein: CASRITGNYGYTF. The rearrangement joins TRBV27 to TRBJ1-2, with D perhaps TRBD1 (6 bases). V lost 6 bases to trimming and J lost 2 bases, with 10 bases between them. Germline CDR1 MNHEY, CDR2 SMNVEV (reference sequence). This CDR3 spans 13 amino acids.

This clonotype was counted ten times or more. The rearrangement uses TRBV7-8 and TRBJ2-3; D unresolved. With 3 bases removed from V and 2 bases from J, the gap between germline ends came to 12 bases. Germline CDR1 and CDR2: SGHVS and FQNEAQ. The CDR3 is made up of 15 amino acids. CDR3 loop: CASSFTGSHTDTQYF. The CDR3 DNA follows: TGTGCCAGCAGCTTTACCGGGTCCCACACAGATACGCAGTATTTT. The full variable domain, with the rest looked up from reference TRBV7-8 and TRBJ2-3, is GAGVSQSPRYKVAKRGQDVALRCDPISGHVSLFWYQQALGQGPEFLTYFQNEAQLDKSGLPSDRFFAERPEGSVSTLKIQRTQQEDSAVYLCASSFTGSHTDTQYFGPGTRLTVL.

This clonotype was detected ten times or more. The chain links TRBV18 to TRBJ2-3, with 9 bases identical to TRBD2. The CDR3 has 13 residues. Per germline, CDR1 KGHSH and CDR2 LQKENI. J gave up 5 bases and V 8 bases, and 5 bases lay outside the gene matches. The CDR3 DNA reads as TGTGCCAGCCGTGGGACTAGCTTAGATACGCAGTATTTT. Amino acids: CASRGTSLDTQYF. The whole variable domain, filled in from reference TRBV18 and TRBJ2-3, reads NAGVMQNPRHLVRRRGQEARLRCSPMKGHSHVYWYRQLPEEGLKFMVYLQKENIIDESGMPKERFSAEFPKEGPSILRIQQVVRGDSAAYFCASRGTSLDTQYFGPGTRLTVL.

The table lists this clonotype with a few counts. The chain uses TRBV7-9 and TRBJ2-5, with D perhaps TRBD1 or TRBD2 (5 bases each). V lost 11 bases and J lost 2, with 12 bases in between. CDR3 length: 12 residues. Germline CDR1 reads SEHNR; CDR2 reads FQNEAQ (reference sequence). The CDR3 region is CAGGGQQETQYF. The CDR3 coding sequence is TGTGCCGGGGGTGGCCAGCAAGAGACCCAGTACTTC.

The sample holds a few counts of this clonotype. The CDR3 reads CASRGLAGLGTGELFF. Written as DNA, the CDR3 is TGTGCCAGCAGGGGACTAGCGGGGCTCGGCACCGGGGAGCTGTTTTTT. This chain joins TRBV7-6 and TRBJ2-2, with 13 positions matching TRBD2. Unmatched junction bases numbered 5, after V lost 6 bases and J lost 4 bases. CDR3 length equals 16 residues. Germline V gene data show CDR1 as SGHVS and CDR2 as FNYEAQ.

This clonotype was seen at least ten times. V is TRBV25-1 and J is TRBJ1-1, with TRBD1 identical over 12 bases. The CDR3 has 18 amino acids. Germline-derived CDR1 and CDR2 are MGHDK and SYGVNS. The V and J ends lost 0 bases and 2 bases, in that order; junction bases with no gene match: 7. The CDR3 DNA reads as TGTGCCAGCAGTGAATATCCCCCGGGACAGGGGGCAAACACTGAAGCTTTCTTT. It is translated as CASSEYPPGQGANTEAFF.